These 30 T cell receptor beta chains were all obtained from the same sample, sequenced in a study of blood T cell repertoires in COVID-19. Assay: immunoSEQ multiplex PCR; the TCRdb copy retains only in-frame clones and omits some. The sample consists of about 23,000 clones, 88% of them appearing once. The source material was peripheral blood. The receptors were sampled from a man in his 70s in a cohort sampled during active COVID-19.

V gene TRBV28 combines with J gene TRBJ2-7; 8 bases map to TRBD2. The CDR3 sequence is 15 residues long. Germline CDR1 MDHEN, CDR2 SYDVKM. V was clipped by 2 bases and J by 4 bases; unmatched bases: 7. The CDR3 sequence is CASSLIQRELYEQYF. In nucleotides, the CDR3 is TGTGCCAGCAGTTTAATCCAGCGGGAGCTGTACGAGCAGTACTTC.

This sequence joins TRBV5-6 and TRBJ2-5; 10 nucleotides align to TRBD2. Trimming cost V 1 base and J 9 bases; bases outside gene matches: 9. The CDR3 loop spans 15 amino acids. CDR1 SGHDT and CDR2 YYEEEE come from the germline V gene. CDR3 DNA: TGTGCCAGCAGCTTGTGGCCTAGCGGGAGTGGGTCCCAGTACTTC. It translates to CASSLWPSGSGSQYF.

This sequence joins TRBV6-5 and TRBJ1-1; no clear D. V was pared by 4 bases and J by 6 bases, with 15 bases between. The CDR3 consists of 14 residues. Germline CDR1 is MNHEY and CDR2 is SVGAGI. The CDR3 bases are TGTGCCAGCAGTTCTTTCGGGTTCCCTCCTGAAGCTTTCTTT. Its protein product is CASSSFGFPPEAFF.

The gene calls are TRBV14 and TRBJ2-3, with D hard to call. The germline gives CDR1 SGHDN, CDR2 FVKESK. Between the trimmed V and J ends, which lost 1 base and 2 bases, there was a span of 4 bases. The CDR3 has 13 amino acids. The CDR3 DNA is TGTGCCAGCAGCCAAGTTCTCACAGATACGCAGTATTTT. Amino acid sequence: CASSQVLTDTQYF.

The J gene is TRBJ1-5, the V gene TRBV3-1 (or the pseudogene TRBV3-2), with TRBD1 as a possible D gene (6 bases). CDR1 and CDR2 (germline): LGHDT, YNNKEL (reference sequence). This CDR3 is built from 14 residues. Trimming took 2 bases from V and 3 from J, leaving 8 bases between them. This chain's CDR3 is CASSQTGHNQPQHF. The CDR3 DNA follows: TGTGCCAGCAGCCAAACAGGGCACAATCAGCCCCAGCATTTT.

The chain couples TRBV6-2 or TRBV6-3 to TRBJ2-1; 8 positions agree with TRBD2. Germline assignment: CDR1 MNHEY and CDR2 SVGEGT. Trimming removed 5 bases from V and 5 bases from J; junction bases left unmatched: 11. CDR3 size: 16 residues. The CDR3 sequence: CASSMTSVPFDNEQFF. DNA of the CDR3: TGTGCCAGCAGTATGACTAGCGTCCCGTTTGACAATGAGCAGTTCTTC.

This chain connects TRBV6-2 or TRBV6-3 to TRBJ2-2, with D maybe TRBD1 (6 bases). Germline CDR1 MNHEY, CDR2 SVGEGT. V was shortened by 4 bases and J by 0 bases, with 9 bases between the two germline ends. There are 15 residues in the CDR3. The CDR3, as DNA: TGTGCCAGCAGTTTAGGGGGTTCGAACACCGGGGAGCTGTTTTTT. It yields the protein CASSLGGSNTGELFF.

The V gene is TRBV28, the J gene TRBJ2-3; 9 bases are shared with TRBD2. Trimming cost V 6 bases and J 3 bases; bases outside gene matches: 7. The CDR3 sequence is 15 residues long. The germline CDR1 and CDR2 sequences are MDHEN and SYDVKM. CDR3 in amino acids: CASSPSGMGTDTQYF. As DNA, the CDR3 is TGTGCCAGCAGCCCTAGCGGGATGGGGACAGATACGCAGTATTTT.

This CDR3 is CASSPLTGGADNSPLHF. In DNA form, the CDR3 reads TGTGCCAGCAGCCCGTTAACAGGGGGCGCTGATAATTCACCCCTCCACTTT. The chain has TRBV4-2 and TRBJ1-6; 9 nucleotides match TRBD1. Germline V gene lookup returns CDR1 LGHNA and CDR2 YNFKEQ. Trimming cost V 4 bases and J 5 bases; bases outside gene matches: 9. This CDR3 is 17 amino acids long.

The chain recombines TRBV6-2 or TRBV6-3 with TRBJ2-2, with a tentative D call TRBD1 (6 bases). CDR1 is MNHEY, CDR2 SVGEGT, per germline. This CDR3 has 15 residues. V shed 7 bases and J shed 1 base, with 13 bases lying between them. CDR3 in amino acids: CASTPGARNTGELFF. The CDR3 nucleotides are TGTGCCAGCACCCCAGGGGCGCGGAACACCGGGGAGCTGTTTTTT.

The rearrangement joins TRBV21-1 to TRBJ2-1; the tabulated D call, TRBD2, remains unverified against the DNA. TRBV21-1 is listed as a pseudogene. The CDR3 sequence is 16 residues long. The CDR3 loop is CARTASEAEYYNEQFF. The CDR3 bases are TGTGCCAGAACCGCCTCTGAGGCAGAGTACTACAATGAGCAGTTCTTC.

The chain has TRBV7-2 and TRBJ2-5; 7 nucleotides agree with TRBD2. The germline V gene has CDR1 SGHTA and CDR2 FQGNSA. J was trimmed by 1 base and V by 4 bases; bases with no gene match: 0. The CDR3 length is 13 residues. For the CDR3, the DNA is TGTGCCAGCAGCTCTAGCGGCCAAGAGACCCAGTACTTC. Amino acid sequence: CASSSSGQETQYF.

This clone was recorded only once. The chain couples TRBV7-9 to TRBJ1-5, with D tentatively TRBD1 (5 bases). This CDR3 region has 15 residues. The V end was cut by 1 base, the J end by 7 bases, with 14 bases between. Germline CDR1 is SEHNR and CDR2 is FQNEAQ (reference sequence). The CDR3 region is CASSLGGGNFQPQHF. The CDR3 DNA reads as TGTGCCAGCAGCTTAGGGGGGGGAAATTTCCAGCCCCAGCATTTT.

The chain uses TRBV7-2 and TRBJ2-7; weak D call: TRBD1 (6 bases). Trimming took off 2 bases at V and 2 bases at J, with 13 bases between the two ends. Germline V gives CDR1 SGHTA, CDR2 FQGNSA. This CDR3 contains 15 residues. In DNA, the CDR3 is TGTGCCAGCAGCTTATCAACAGGGTTCACCTACGAGCAGTACTTC. It codes for CASSLSTGFTYEQYF.

The V call is TRBV18, the J call TRBJ1-1; D may be TRBD1 (5 bases). V was shortened by 5 bases and J by 1 base, with 11 bases between the two germline ends. Germline V gene sequence: CDR1 KGHSH, CDR2 LQKENI. There are 14 residues in the CDR3. CDR3 DNA sequence: TGTGCCAGCTCAAACCGCACAGGGAACACTGAAGCTTTCTTT. This gives the protein CASSNRTGNTEAFF.

The chain uses TRBV28 and TRBJ1-2, with unresolved D. Germline values: CDR1 MDHEN, CDR2 SYDVKM. The V end was cut by 6 bases, the J end by 5 bases, with 10 bases between. The CDR3 sequence is 12 residues long. The DNA of the CDR3 is TGTGCCAGCAGGACCCCGGGGTATGGCTACACCTTC. Its translation is CASRTPGYGYTF.

The CDR3, as DNA: TGTGCCAGCAGATCCGGGACAGGGGTGACTGAAGCTTTCTTT. Translation: CASRSGTGVTEAFF. This chain connects TRBV28 to TRBJ1-1; 10 bases fit TRBD1. Germline assignment: CDR1 MDHEN and CDR2 SYDVKM. The junction had 6 bases not matched to a gene; V was cut back by 6 bases and J by 5 bases. The CDR3 runs 14 residues.

This chain uses TRBV3-1 (or the pseudogene TRBV3-2) with TRBJ1-1; D unclear. This CDR3 contains 16 residues. V lost 0 bases and J lost 5, with 16 bases in between. Germline assignment: CDR1 LGHDT and CDR2 YNNKEL (reference sequence). The CDR3 bases are TGTGCCAGCAGCCAAGACTGGAGGGCAGGAGGGACTGAAGCTTTCTTT. Protein product: CASSQDWRAGGTEAFF.

This chain joins TRBV4-2 and TRBJ1-1, with 9 bases that match TRBD1. The junction had 9 bases not matched to a gene; V was cut back by 3 bases and J by 4 bases. The CDR3 extends over 16 amino acids. Germline CDR1 LGHNA, CDR2 YNFKEQ. CDR3 loop: CASSQDKTGGGTEAFF. In DNA, the CDR3 is TGTGCCAGCAGCCAGGATAAAACAGGGGGCGGCACTGAAGCTTTCTTT.

The V and J genes are TRBV15 and TRBJ2-7; 10 nucleotides agree with TRBD1. J lost 2 bases, V lost 3 bases, and 10 bases had no gene match. Germline V gene lookup returns CDR1 LNHNV and CDR2 YYDKDF (reference sequence). The CDR3 contains 17 residues. Written as DNA, the CDR3 is TGTGCCACCAGCAGGCCGACAGGGGGCGGAACGACCTACGAGCAGTACTTC. Residues: CATSRPTGGGTTYEQYF. The full variable domain, with the rest looked up from reference TRBV15 and TRBJ2-7, is DAMVIQNPRYQVTQFGKPVTLSCSQTLNHNVMYWYQQKSSQAPKLLFHYYDKDFNNEADTPDNFQSRRPNTSFCFLDIRSPGLGDTAMYLCATSRPTGGGTTYEQYFGPGTRLTVT.

The chain recombines TRBV5-1 with TRBJ1-1, with D tentatively TRBD1 (6 bases). V dropped 1 base and J dropped 0 bases, with 13 bases sitting between them. The CDR3 totals 16 residues. Germline lookup yields CDR1 SGHRS and CDR2 YFSETQ. The CDR3 here is CASSLTRGTLNTEAFF. The CDR3 nucleotides are TGCGCCAGCAGCTTGACAAGGGGGACCCTGAACACTGAAGCTTTCTTT.

The chain employs TRBV20-1 and TRBJ2-3, with 9 bases that match TRBD2. V gave up 3 bases and J gave up 4 bases; unmatched junction bases: 8. Looked up from germline, CDR1 is DFQATT and CDR2 is SNEGSKA (reference sequence). The CDR3 has 15 amino acids. The CDR3 sequence is CSASRREGSSDTQYF. The CDR3 nucleotides read TGCAGTGCTAGTCGGCGGGAGGGCTCGTCAGATACGCAGTATTTT.

The chain employs TRBV6-4 and TRBJ2-5; 10 nucleotides match TRBD1. J lost 4 bases, V lost 5 bases, and 7 bases had no gene match. CDR1 MRHNA and CDR2 SNTAGT come from the germline V gene. The CDR3 contains 15 residues. CDR3 sequence: CASSRDRGSGETQYF. CDR3 coding DNA: TGTGCCAGCAGTCGGGACAGGGGATCGGGAGAGACCCAGTACTTC.

The V and J genes are TRBV6-5 and TRBJ2-7, with TRBD2 identical over 12 bases. The CDR3 loop spans 14 amino acids. Germline V lookup: CDR1 MNHEY, CDR2 SVGAGI. The V gene end was trimmed by 7 bases and the J gene end by 1 base; junction bases not matched to a gene: 2. CDR3 region: CASTGLAGSYEQYF. In DNA, the CDR3 is TGTGCCAGCACTGGACTAGCGGGGTCCTACGAGCAGTACTTC.

The chain combines TRBV20-1 with TRBJ2-3; 7 bases are shared with TRBD1. V shed 5 bases and J 9 bases; nucleotides not matched to a gene: 5. Germline V gives CDR1 DFQATT, CDR2 SNEGSKA (reference sequence). The length of the CDR3 is 11 residues. The DNA of the CDR3 is TGCAGTGCTTTCAGGGGGATGACGCAGTATTTT. Amino acid sequence: CSAFRGMTQYF.

The chain is built from TRBV28 and TRBJ2-2; D is undetermined. The germline CDR1 and CDR2 sequences are MDHEN and SYDVKM. Deletions cut 2 bases from V and 4 bases from J, with 5 bases between. This CDR3 has 13 amino acids. The CDR3 DNA sequence: TGTGCCAGCAGTTTACCCCGCACCGGGGAGCTGTTTTTT. As protein: CASSLPRTGELFF.

The chain joins TRBV18 to TRBJ2-1, with D tentatively TRBD1 (5 bases). Trimming took off 4 bases at V and 5 bases at J, with 12 bases between the two ends. In germline, CDR1 is KGHSH, CDR2 LQKENI. The CDR3 is 14 residues long. CDR3 protein: CASSRQTTDNEQFF. CDR3 nucleotides: TGTGCCAGCTCACGACAGACGACAGACAATGAGCAGTTCTTC.

This chain links TRBV7-6 with TRBJ2-5; TRBD2 matches 8 bases. The CDR3 runs to 15 residues. Germline trimming cut 5 bases from V and 5 bases from J; bases unmatched to any gene: 10. Germline V CDR1 and CDR2: SGHVS, FNYEAQ. As DNA, the CDR3 is TGTGCCAGCAGCCCCGGTCGCGGGAGGTATGAGACCCAGTACTTC. The encoded protein is CASSPGRGRYETQYF.

The DNA of the CDR3 is TGTGCCAGCTCACCACGAGCGGCTAGCGAAACCTACGAGCAGTACTTC. Its protein is CASSPRAASETYEQYF. The rearrangement joins TRBV18 to TRBJ2-7; D possibly corresponds to TRBD2 (6 bases). The V end was cut by 1 base, the J end by 2 bases, with 15 bases between. CDR1 is KGHSH and CDR2 is LQKENI in the germline V gene. The CDR3 length is 16 residues. The whole variable domain, filled in from reference TRBV18 and TRBJ2-7, reads NAGVMQNPRHLVRRRGQEARLRCSPMKGHSHVYWYRQLPEEGLKFMVYLQKENIIDESGMPKERFSAEFPKEGPSILRIQQVVRGDSAAYFCASSPRAASETYEQYFGPGTRLTVT.

This CDR3 reads CASSLQGARTDTQYF. In DNA, the CDR3 is TGTGCCAGCAGTTTACAGGGGGCGCGCACAGATACGCAGTATTTT. This chain connects TRBV27 to TRBJ2-3; 8 nucleotides align to TRBD1. V trimming: 2 bases; J trimming: 1 base; junction bases outside the gene matches: 2. The CDR3 extends over 15 amino acids. Germline V gives CDR1 MNHEY, CDR2 SMNVEV (reference sequence).